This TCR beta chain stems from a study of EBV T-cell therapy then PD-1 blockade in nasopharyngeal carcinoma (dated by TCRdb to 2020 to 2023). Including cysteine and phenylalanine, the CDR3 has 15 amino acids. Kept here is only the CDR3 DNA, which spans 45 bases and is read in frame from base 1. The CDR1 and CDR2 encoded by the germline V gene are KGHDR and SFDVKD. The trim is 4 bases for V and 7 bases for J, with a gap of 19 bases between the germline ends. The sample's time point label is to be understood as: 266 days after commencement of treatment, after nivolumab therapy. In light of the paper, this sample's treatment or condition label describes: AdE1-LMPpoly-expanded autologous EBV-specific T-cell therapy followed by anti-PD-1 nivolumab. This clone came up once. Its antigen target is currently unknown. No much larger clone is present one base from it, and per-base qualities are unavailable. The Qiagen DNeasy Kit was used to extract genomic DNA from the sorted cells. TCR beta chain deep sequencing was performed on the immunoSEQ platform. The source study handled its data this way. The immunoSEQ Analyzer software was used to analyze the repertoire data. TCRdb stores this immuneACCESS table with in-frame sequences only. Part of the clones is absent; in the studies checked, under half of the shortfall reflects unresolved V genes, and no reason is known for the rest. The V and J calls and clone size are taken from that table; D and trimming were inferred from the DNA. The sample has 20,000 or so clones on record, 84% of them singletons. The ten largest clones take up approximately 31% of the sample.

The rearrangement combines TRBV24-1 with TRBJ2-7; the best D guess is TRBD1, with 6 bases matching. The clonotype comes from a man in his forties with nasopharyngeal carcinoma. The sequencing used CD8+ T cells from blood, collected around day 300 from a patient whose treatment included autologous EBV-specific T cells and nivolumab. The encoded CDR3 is CATSEAGAPFREQYF. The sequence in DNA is TGTGCCACCAGTGAAGCAGGGGCCCCGTTTCGAGAGCAGTACTTC.